The 13 T cell receptor beta chains below come from one sample, sequenced in a study of CD8 T cell repertoires and HIV-1 epitope variants. TCRdb keeps only in-frame clones here, not all; method: immunoSEQ multiplex PCR. Of some 7,000 clones listed, around 64% are singletons. These receptors' antigens are unknown. The sequencing input was cultured CD8+ T cells derived from PBMCs. The receptors were sampled from a male donor with HIV.

This chain uses TRBV4-1 with TRBJ2-1, with 7 positions matching TRBD2. The CDR3 covers 11 residues. The germline V gene has CDR1 MGHRA and CDR2 YSYEKL. The ends lost 8 bases at V and 10 bases at J; junction bases unmatched: 5. The CDR3 spells CASGGGSEQFF. CDR3 sequence (DNA): TGCGCCAGCGGAGGCGGGAGCGAGCAGTTCTTC.

Here the CDR3 DNA reads TGCAGCGTTATCAGGACAGGGAACACTGAAGCTTTCTTT. The encoded protein is CSVIRTGNTEAFF. The V and J genes are TRBV29-1 and TRBJ1-1, with 7 bases that match TRBD1. The trim removed 5 bases at V and 1 base at J, leaving 4 bases unmatched. Germline-derived CDR1 and CDR2 are SQVTM and ANQGSEA. This CDR3 has 13 amino acids.

V gene TRBV7-2 combines with J gene TRBJ1-1, with D possibly being TRBD1 (6 bases). The CDR3 has 14 residues. In germline, CDR1 is SGHTA, CDR2 FQGNSA. The ends were cut back, 4 bases at V and 6 bases at J, with 15 bases in the middle. CDR3 coding DNA: TGTGCCAGCAGCTCTTCCAGGGGATTGCCTGAAGCTTTCTTT. This sequence encodes CASSSSRGLPEAFF.

This clone was seen a handful of times. The V call is TRBV15, the J call TRBJ2-3; the match to TRBD2 covers 13 bases. V shed 3 bases, J shed 4 bases, and the junction held 1 base outside the gene matches. CDR1 LNHNV and CDR2 YYDKDF come from the germline V gene (reference sequence). CDR3 length equals 15 residues. CDR3 nucleotide sequence: TGTGCCACCAGCAGTACTAGCGGGGGGGCAGATACGCAGTATTTT. This encodes CATSSTSGGADTQYF.

The V gene is TRBV27, the J gene TRBJ2-2, with 7 bases identical to TRBD2. The CDR3 has 18 amino acids. With V trimmed by 3 bases and J by 2 bases, 12 bases remained unmatched. Germline values: CDR1 MNHEY, CDR2 SMNVEV (reference sequence). CDR3 amino acids: CASSFGLAVLGNTGELFF. CDR3 nucleotides: TGTGCCAGCAGTTTTGGGCTAGCGGTTCTCGGCAACACCGGGGAGCTGTTTTTT.

The rearrangement joins TRBV10-1 to TRBJ2-1; 10 positions match TRBD2. This CDR3 comprises 18 residues. V lost 3 bases to trimming and J lost 5 bases; unmatched junction nucleotides: 13. Germline V gene lookup returns CDR1 WNHNN and CDR2 SYGVQD (reference sequence). The chain's CDR3 is CASSDASGGLPDDNEQFF. CDR3 DNA: TGCGCCAGCAGTGACGCTAGCGGGGGTTTACCCGATGACAATGAGCAGTTCTTC.

The DNA of the CDR3 is TGTGCCAGTAGTATTCTTTTAAGAGATACGCAGTATTTT. As protein: CASSILLRDTQYF. The V and J genes are TRBV19 and TRBJ2-3; D is unresolved. The V and J ends lost 3 bases and 5 bases respectively, with 9 bases between them. The CDR3 has 13 amino acids. Germline-derived CDR1 and CDR2 are LNHDA and SQIVND (reference sequence).

This clone has only one observation. The CDR3 nucleotides are TGTGCCAGCAGCTATGGGAGGCTAGAATATAGCGACACCGGGGAGCTGTTTTTT. This translates into CASSYGRLEYSDTGELFF. V is TRBV5-4 and J is TRBJ2-2, with a tentative D call TRBD2 (6 bases). Germline-derived CDR1 and CDR2 are SGHNT and YYREEE (reference sequence). The V gene lost 3 bases and the J gene lost 3 bases, with 21 bases spanning the gap. The CDR3 has 18 residues. Based on the CDR3 plus reference TRBV5-4 and TRBJ2-2, the full variable domain is ETGVTQSPTHLIKTRGQQVTLRCSSQSGHNTVSWYQQALGQGPQFIFQYYREEENGRGNFPPRFSGLQFPNYSSELNVNALELDDSALYLCASSYGRLEYSDTGELFFGEGSRLTVL.

The rearrangement joins TRBV29-1 to TRBJ2-1, with D unresolved. Trimming shortened V by 7 bases and J by 4 bases, and 11 bases separated the two germline ends. From germline, CDR1 is SQVTM and CDR2 ANQGSEA. CDR3 length: 12 residues. CDR3 sequence: CSALRRYNEQFF. The CDR3 nucleotides are TGCAGCGCCCTCCGGCGGTACAATGAGCAGTTCTTC.

The chain recombines TRBV11-1 with TRBJ2-5; 7 positions agree with TRBD1. With 4 bases clipped from V and 4 bases from J, the junction kept 6 bases outside the gene matches. Germline CDR1 is SGHAT and CDR2 is FQDESV (reference sequence). The CDR3 is 14 amino acids. The CDR3 nucleotides are TGTGCCAGCAGCTCCTACAGGGGTGGAGAGACCCAGTACTTC. Amino acids: CASSSYRGGETQYF.

V and J are TRBV5-4 and TRBJ2-5, with 11 bases identical to TRBD2. The CDR3 covers 15 residues. In germline, CDR1 is SGHNT, CDR2 YYREEE (reference sequence). The V segment lost 2 bases and the J segment 2 bases; nucleotides outside the gene matches: 2. CDR3 DNA sequence: TGTGCCAGCAGCTTTTCTAGCGGGGGGCAAGAGACCCAGTACTTC. This gives the protein CASSFSSGGQETQYF. The variable domain in full, with the rest retrieved from reference TRBV5-4 and TRBJ2-5, is ETGVTQSPTHLIKTRGQQVTLRCSSQSGHNTVSWYQQALGQGPQFIFQYYREEENGRGNFPPRFSGLQFPNYSSELNVNALELDDSALYLCASSFSSGGQETQYFGPGTRLLVL.

This chain joins TRBV5-3 and TRBJ1-2, with 7 bases fitting TRBD1. TRBV5-3 qualifies as an ORF whose function is uncertain. With 6 bases clipped from V and 0 bases from J, the junction kept 2 bases outside the gene matches. The CDR3 totals 13 residues. CDR3 sequence: CARTGTANYGYTF. The CDR3 region has the DNA TGTGCCAGAACCGGGACAGCTAACTATGGCTACACCTTC.

V and J are TRBV19 and TRBJ2-7, with a tentative D call TRBD2 (5 bases). CDR1 is LNHDA and CDR2 is SQIVND in the germline V gene (reference sequence). This CDR3 has 16 residues. V lost 3 bases to trimming and J lost 0 bases, with 15 bases between them. In nucleotides, the CDR3 is TGTGCCAGTAGTATCGAGGGAACAACTTCCTCCTACGAGCAGTACTTC. This translates into CASSIEGTTSSYEQYF.